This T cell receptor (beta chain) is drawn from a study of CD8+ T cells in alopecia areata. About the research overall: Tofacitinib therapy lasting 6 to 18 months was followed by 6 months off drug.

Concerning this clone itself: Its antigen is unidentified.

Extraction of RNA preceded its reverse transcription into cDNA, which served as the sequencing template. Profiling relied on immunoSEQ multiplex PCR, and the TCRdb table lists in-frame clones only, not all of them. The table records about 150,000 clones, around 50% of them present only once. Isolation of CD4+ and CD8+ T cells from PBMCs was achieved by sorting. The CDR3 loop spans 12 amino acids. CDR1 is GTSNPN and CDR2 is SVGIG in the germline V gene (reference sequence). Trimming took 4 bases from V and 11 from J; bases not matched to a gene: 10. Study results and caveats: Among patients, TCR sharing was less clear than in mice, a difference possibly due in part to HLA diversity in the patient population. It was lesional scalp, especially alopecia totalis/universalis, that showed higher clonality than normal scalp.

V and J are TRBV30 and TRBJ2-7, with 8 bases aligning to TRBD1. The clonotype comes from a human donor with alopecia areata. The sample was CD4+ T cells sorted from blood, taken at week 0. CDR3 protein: CAWTLQDREEYF. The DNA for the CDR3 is TGTGCCTGGACCCTCCAGGACAGGGAGGAGTACTTC.